The 30 T cell receptor beta chains below all came from one sample that was sequenced in a study of blood T cell repertoires in COVID-19. Clones were read by immunoSEQ multiplex PCR, and TCRdb kept only the in-frame ones, dropping some. The sample yields a few hundred thousand clones, about nine tenths seen once. The sample was peripheral blood. Receptor source: a woman in her 30s with active or convalescent COVID-19.

V and J are TRBV27 and TRBJ1-2; a possible D gene is TRBD1 (5 bases). The CDR3 is 13 residues long. Trimming removed 8 bases at V and 8 bases at J, with 18 bases between. In germline, CDR1 is MNHEY, CDR2 SMNVEV (reference sequence). The DNA for the CDR3 is TGTGCCAGCCCCAAGGTTAGGGGCCGGGGCTACACCTTC. Protein product: CASPKVRGRGYTF.

Concerning this clone: A junction end diverges from the germline sequence, so it may reflect a read error. The V and J genes are TRBV7-7 and TRBJ2-6, with D tentatively TRBD2 (5 bases). Germline loops: CDR1 SSHAT, CDR2 FNYEAQ (reference sequence). This CDR3 is built from 17 residues. CDR3 amino acids: CASSPEGGPPGANVLTF. DNA for the CDR3: TGTGCTAGCAGCCCTGAGGGTGGACCGCCGGGGGCCAACGTCCTGACTTTC.

The chain recombines TRBV6-5 with TRBJ2-5, with D possibly matching TRBD2 (6 bases). The CDR3 is made up of 15 amino acids. Trimming pared 0 bases from V and 5 bases from J, leaving 13 bases between. Germline V gene data show CDR1 as MNHEY and CDR2 as SVGAGI. DNA for the CDR3: TGTGCCAGCAGTTACTCGCTGGGGAGGAAGGAGACCCAGTACTTC. Its translation is CASSYSLGRKETQYF.

The chain employs TRBV6-2 or TRBV6-3 and TRBJ1-6; 10 bases map to TRBD1. V trimming: 5 bases; J trimming: 2 bases; junction bases outside the gene matches: 9. This CDR3 is 18 amino acids long. Germline-derived CDR1 and CDR2 are MNHEY and SVGEGT. The CDR3 nucleotides are TGTGCCAGCAGTACCGACAGGGGGCGCCTCGCCTATAATTCACCCCTCCACTTT. Protein sequence: CASSTDRGRLAYNSPLHF.

This clone was seen only once. The rearrangement uses TRBV14 and TRBJ1-2; perhaps TRBD1 as D (6 bases). In germline, CDR1 is SGHDN, CDR2 FVKESK. V was cut by 2 bases and J by 2 bases, with 12 bases left in between. CDR3 length: 15 residues. The CDR3 region has the DNA TGTGCCAGCAGCCAACCTACAGGGAAGAACTATGGCTACACCTTC. It codes for CASSQPTGKNYGYTF.

The gene calls are TRBV19 and TRBJ2-7, with 7 bases aligning to TRBD2. In germline, CDR1 is LNHDA, CDR2 SQIVND (reference sequence). This CDR3 has 16 amino acids. V was clipped by 3 bases and J by 4 bases; unmatched bases: 12. This CDR3 reads CASSIGMGGDMYEQYF. In DNA form, the CDR3 reads TGTGCCAGTAGTATCGGTATGGGGGGGGATATGTACGAGCAGTACTTC.

Here the CDR3 DNA reads TGTGCCTGGAGTGCCGTGTACAATGAGCAGTTCTTC. As protein: CAWSAVYNEQFF. This chain links TRBV30 with TRBJ2-1; D uncertain. V was pared by 1 base and J by 4 bases, with 5 bases between. Per the germline V gene, CDR1 is GTSNPN and CDR2 is SVGIG (reference sequence). The CDR3 consists of 12 residues.

This chain links TRBV7-2 with TRBJ2-3, with TRBD1 matching 7 bases. Trimming took 1 base from V and 5 from J; bases not matched to a gene: 6. The CDR3 totals 15 residues. The germline CDR1 and CDR2 sequences are SGHTA and FQGNSA. The CDR3 region is CASSLVDRAQDTQYF. The CDR3 nucleotides read TGTGCCAGCAGCTTAGTAGACAGGGCCCAAGATACGCAGTATTTT.

The chain combines TRBV24-1 with TRBJ2-2, with 7 positions matching TRBD2. Germline loops: CDR1 KGHDR, CDR2 SFDVKD. After removal of 5 bases from V and 5 bases from J, the junction contained 4 bases not matched to a gene. CDR3 length equals 14 residues. CDR3 residues: CATSGQGGTGELFF. CDR3 bases: TGTGCCACCAGTGGGCAGGGAGGGACCGGGGAGCTGTTTTTT.

J is TRBJ1-3 and V is TRBV30; D not certain. CDR1 is GTSNPN, CDR2 SVGIG, per germline (reference sequence). This CDR3 is 15 amino acids long. V was shortened by 2 bases and J by 1 base, with 12 bases between the two germline ends. CDR3 DNA: TGTGCCTGGAGTACGGCAACGGGTTCTGGAAACACCATATATTTT. The encoded protein is CAWSTATGSGNTIYF.

The CDR3 loop reads CASSLSGGLFSETQYF. CDR3 nucleotides: TGTGCCAGCAGCTTATCAGGGGGCCTCTTCTCAGAGACCCAGTACTTC. This chain joins TRBV5-6 and TRBJ2-5; TRBD1 agrees at 8 bases. CDR1 is SGHDT, CDR2 YYEEEE, per germline. V lost 2 bases and J lost 4; bases outside the gene matches: 10. The CDR3 runs 16 residues.

The genes are TRBV29-1 and TRBJ2-3; D not certain. The V end lost 8 bases, the J end lost 4 bases, and 13 bases lay between the germline ends. In germline, CDR1 is SQVTM, CDR2 ANQGSEA. The CDR3 spans 12 residues. The DNA for the CDR3 is TGCAGCCCGGTGGTACACCCAGATACGCAGTATTTT. Its protein is CSPVVHPDTQYF.

The chain is built from TRBV15 and TRBJ1-5; tentatively, D is TRBD1 (6 bases). CDR1 and CDR2 from the germline V gene are LNHNV and YYDKDF (reference sequence). V was trimmed by 3 bases and J by 2 bases, leaving 14 bases between them. The CDR3 loop spans 16 amino acids. The CDR3 DNA reads as TGTGCCACCAGCAGTTACAGGGTTGACGGCAATCAGCCCCAGCATTTT. Translating it yields CATSSYRVDGNQPQHF.

The rearrangement uses TRBV11-2 and TRBJ2-5; tentatively, D is TRBD1 (5 bases). The V gene's germline CDR1 is SGHAT and CDR2 FQNNGV. With 1 base removed from V and 3 bases from J, the gap between germline ends came to 6 bases. CDR3 length: 13 amino acids. For the CDR3, the DNA is TGTGCCAGCAGCTTAGCCAGGGAAGAGACCCAGTACTTC. Its protein product is CASSLAREETQYF. Looking up the rest from reference TRBV11-2 and TRBJ2-5 gives the full variable domain: EAGVAQSPRYKIIEKRQSVAFWCNPISGHATLYWYQQILGQGPKLLIQFQNNGVVDDSQLPKDRFSAERLKGVDSTLKIQPAKLEDSAVYLCASSLAREETQYFGPGTRLLVL.

This clone was counted a few times. This sequence joins TRBV30 and TRBJ1-3, with TRBD1 matching over 7 bases. Germline V gene sequence: CDR1 GTSNPN, CDR2 SVGIG (reference sequence). V dropped 3 bases and J dropped 0; count of bases not matched to a gene: 8. The CDR3 length is 16 residues. In nucleotides, the CDR3 is TGTGCCTGGAGAGACTATGGACAGGCCTCTGGAAACACCATATATTTT. Protein product: CAWRDYGQASGNTIYF. The full variable domain, its missing parts supplied by reference TRBV30 and TRBJ1-3, is SQTIHQWPATLVQPVGSPLSLECTVEGTSNPNLYWYRQAAGRGLQLLFYSVGIGQISSEVPQNLSASRPQDRQFILSSKKLLLSDSGFYLCAWRDYGQASGNTIYFGEGSWLTVV.

With regard to this clone: A junction end diverges from the germline sequence, so it may reflect a read error. This chain connects TRBV7-7 to TRBJ2-2, with 11 bases identical to TRBD2. Germline V gene sequence: CDR1 SSHAT, CDR2 FNYEAQ (reference sequence). CDR3 length equals 16 residues. The DNA of the CDR3 is TGTGCTAGCAGCAAACTAGCGGGGGCGAACACCGGGGAGCTGTTTTTT. It translates to CASSKLAGANTGELFF.

This sequence joins TRBV7-2 and TRBJ1-3; D remains unclear. V was shortened by 2 bases and J by 4 bases, with 9 bases between the two germline ends. Germline CDR1 SGHTA, CDR2 FQGNSA. CDR3 length: 14 residues. CDR3 nucleotides: TGTGCCAGCAGCTTATTCGTTACAGGAAACACCATATATTTT. It yields the protein CASSLFVTGNTIYF.

The gene calls are TRBV4-1 and TRBJ1-1; possibly TRBD1 for D (5 bases). V was clipped by 2 bases and J by 5 bases, with 15 bases between them. Germline V gene sequence: CDR1 MGHRA, CDR2 YSYEKL. CDR3 size: 15 residues. CDR3 loop: CASSQFPGMRTEAFF. The CDR3 DNA sequence: TGCGCCAGCAGCCAATTTCCAGGGATGAGGACTGAAGCTTTCTTT.

The chain couples TRBV7-8 to TRBJ1-1, with unresolved D. The germline V gene encodes CDR1 SGHVS and CDR2 FQNEAQ. V was shortened by 5 bases and J by 1 base, with 8 bases between the two germline ends. The CDR3 is 13 amino acids. Written as DNA, the CDR3 is TGTGCCAGCAGCCTACCCGGGAACACTGAAGCTTTCTTT. Its translation is CASSLPGNTEAFF.

The V call is TRBV7-9, the J call TRBJ2-7; D gene unclear. The CDR3 totals 13 residues. Trimming removed 5 bases at V and 2 bases at J, with 10 bases between. CDR1 and CDR2 from the germline V gene are SEHNR and FQNEAQ (reference sequence). The CDR3 DNA is TGTGCCAGCAGCGTCAGCGCTACCTACGAGCAGTACTTC. Translation gives CASSVSATYEQYF. The full variable domain, its missing parts supplied by reference TRBV7-9 and TRBJ2-7, is DTGVSQNPRHKITKRGQNVTFRCDPISEHNRLYWYRQTLGQGPEFLTYFQNEAQLEKSRLLSDRFSAERPKGSFSTLEIQRTEQGDSAMYLCASSVSATYEQYFGPGTRLTVT.

In this sample, this clone turned up a few times. The chain recombines TRBV9 with TRBJ2-7; 7 positions match TRBD2. CDR3 size: 15 residues. V dropped 4 bases and J dropped 6; count of bases not matched to a gene: 13. Germline CDR1 reads SGDLS; CDR2 reads YYNGEE. As DNA, the CDR3 is TGTGCCAGCAGCCCACAACTACAATCGGGGGGCGAGCAGTACTTC. Residues: CASSPQLQSGGEQYF. The variable domain in full, completed from reference TRBV9 and TRBJ2-7, reads DSGVTQTPKHLITATGQRVTLRCSPRSGDLSVYWYQQSLDQGLQFLIQYYNGEERAKGNILERFSAQQFPDLHSELNLSSLELGDSALYFCASSPQLQSGGEQYFGPGTRLTVT.

CDR3 nucleotides: TGTGCCAGTAGTGGGGACAGGGGACAGCCCCAGCATTTT. Protein sequence: CASSGDRGQPQHF. The chain links TRBV19 to TRBJ1-5; 10 positions match TRBD1. Germline V gene data show CDR1 as LNHDA and CDR2 as SQIVND (reference sequence). This CDR3 has 13 residues. J lost 7 bases, V lost 5 bases, and 2 bases had no gene match.

The chain uses TRBV28 and TRBJ1-3; D remains unclear. This CDR3 contains 14 residues. The ends were cut back, 3 bases at V and 0 bases at J, with 6 bases in the middle. Germline V CDR1 and CDR2: MDHEN, SYDVKM. The CDR3 loop reads CASSLAFSGNTIYF. CDR3 in DNA: TGTGCCAGCAGTTTGGCTTTCTCTGGAAACACCATATATTTT.

As DNA, the CDR3 is TGTGCCAGCAGTGATATAGCGGGGCCGTACAATGAGCAGTTCTTC. Protein sequence: CASSDIAGPYNEQFF. This rearrangement joins TRBV6-1 to TRBJ2-1; 8 bases line up with TRBD2. The junction had 5 bases not matched to a gene; V was cut back by 3 bases and J by 4 bases. This CDR3 has 15 residues. CDR1 and CDR2 (germline): MNHNS, SASEGT.

The V and J genes are TRBV7-9 and TRBJ1-4, with 7 positions matching TRBD1. CDR1 is SEHNR and CDR2 is FQNEAQ in the germline V gene (reference sequence). The length of the CDR3 is 16 residues. V was pared by 5 bases and J by 7 bases, with 13 bases of the junction left unmatched. The chain's CDR3 is CASSPKGVGTAEKLFF. The CDR3 DNA sequence: TGTGCCAGCAGCCCTAAAGGAGTGGGGACAGCTGAAAAACTGTTTTTT.

The chain carries TRBV5-1 and TRBJ2-5, with a tentative D call TRBD1 (6 bases). V lost 6 bases and J 5 bases, leaving 17 bases between the germline ends. Germline lookup yields CDR1 SGHRS and CDR2 YFSETQ. This CDR3 has 14 residues. This CDR3 is CASMDPAQGETQYF. The CDR3 coding sequence is TGCGCCAGCATGGACCCCGCTCAGGGGGAGACCCAGTACTTC.

The rearrangement uses TRBV3-1 (or the pseudogene TRBV3-2) and TRBJ2-7; D unresolved. Trimming took 6 bases from V and 5 from J, leaving 17 bases between them. Germline-derived CDR1 and CDR2 are LGHDT and YNNKEL (reference sequence). The CDR3 totals 14 residues. The CDR3 region is CASRAPLLVDEQYF. The CDR3, as DNA: TGTGCCAGCAGAGCCCCCCTGTTAGTGGACGAGCAGTACTTC.

This chain connects TRBV5-4 to TRBJ2-1, with a weak D call TRBD2 (6 bases). The V gene lost 1 base and the J gene lost 8 bases, with 13 bases spanning the gap. Germline values: CDR1 SGHNT, CDR2 YYREEE (reference sequence). This CDR3 spans 14 amino acids. The DNA of the CDR3 is TGTGCCAGCAGCTTGACCGTACTAGCTTATGAGCAGTTCTTC. This translates into CASSLTVLAYEQFF. Full variable domain (rest looked up from reference TRBV5-4 and TRBJ2-1): ETGVTQSPTHLIKTRGQQVTLRCSSQSGHNTVSWYQQALGQGPQFIFQYYREEENGRGNFPPRFSGLQFPNYSSELNVNALELDDSALYLCASSLTVLAYEQFFGPGTRLTVL.

V is TRBV12-3 or TRBV12-4 and J is TRBJ1-2; D not resolved. V lost 5 bases, J lost 9 bases, and 13 bases lay in between. This CDR3 spans 12 amino acids. CDR3 bases: TGTGCCAGCAGTCCCGGGTTGAGGCGCTACACCTTC. Amino acid sequence: CASSPGLRRYTF.

The chain recombines TRBV7-2 with TRBJ2-1; 9 bases align to TRBD2. The CDR3 is made up of 15 amino acids. V shed 1 base and J 4 bases; nucleotides not matched to a gene: 2. Looked up from germline, CDR1 is SGHTA and CDR2 is FQGNSA. CDR3 in amino acids: CASSLGLAVYNEQFF. In DNA, the CDR3 is TGTGCCAGCAGCTTAGGACTAGCGGTATACAATGAGCAGTTCTTC.